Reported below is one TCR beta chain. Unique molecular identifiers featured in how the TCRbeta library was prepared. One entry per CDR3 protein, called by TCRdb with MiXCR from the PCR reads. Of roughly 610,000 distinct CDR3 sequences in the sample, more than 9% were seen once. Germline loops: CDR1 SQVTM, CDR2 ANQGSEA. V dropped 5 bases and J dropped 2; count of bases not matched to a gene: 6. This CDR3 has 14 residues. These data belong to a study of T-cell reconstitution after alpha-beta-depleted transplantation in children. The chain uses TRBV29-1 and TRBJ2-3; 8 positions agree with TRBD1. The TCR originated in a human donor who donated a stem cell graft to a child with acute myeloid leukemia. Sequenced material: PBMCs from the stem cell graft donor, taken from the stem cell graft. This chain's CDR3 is CSVTGTGDTDTQYF. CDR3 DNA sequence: TGCAGCGTTACCGGGACAGGCGACACAGATACGCAGTATTTT.